The clone carrying this TCR beta chain was counted only a few times. Its matching antigen is unknown. This sample is part of a study of beta chain features in type 1 diabetes. The CDR3 is 14 amino acids. Germline V CDR1 and CDR2: LNHNV, YYDKDF (reference sequence). With 1 base removed from V and 5 bases from J, the gap between germline ends came to 12 bases. Whole-study findings and limits: A potential PCR bias toward shorter templates would be equal in patient and control samples. Moderate yet significant TCRB CDR3 shortening was seen in Type 1 diabetes patients in all four CD4+ subsets.

There was one heparinised blood draw per donor, averaging around 0.11 L. TCRB transcripts that were expressed got sequenced, as all of the isolated RNA had been reverse transcribed. Several million reads on average were seen across naive, central memory and regulatory T cell samples. Generated by immunoSEQ multiplex PCR, the TCRdb table keeps only in-frame clones and is missing some. This table has some 280,000 clones, roughly an eighth appearing once. The V and J genes are TRBV15 and TRBJ2-7; D might be TRBD1 (6 bases). Input material: naive CD4+ T cells from blood. The TCR was taken from a man aged 30 to 39 with type 1 diabetes. Here the CDR3 DNA reads TGTGCCACCAGCAGAGGTACAGGGTCCAACGAGCAGTACTTC. This gives the protein CATSRGTGSNEQYF.